This passage covers 5 T cell receptor beta chains from one sample sequenced in a study of identical twins. TCRdb ran MiXCR on the 5' RACE reads and lists one entry per CDR3 protein. The data hold approximately 550,000 distinct CDR3 sequences, with about 20% observed a single time. This sample also belongs to another study, concerning yellow fever vaccine responses in identical twins.

Sequences were obtained from CD4+ T cells sorted from blood. The receptors come from a woman between 18 and 30 years old in good health.

This clonotype has a handful of counts. Its ends do not fully match the called genes, so a read error is possible. This sequence joins TRBV4-1 and TRBJ2-7, with 8 nucleotides matching TRBD1. The CDR3 length is 15 residues. Germline assignment: CDR1 MGHRA and CDR2 YSYEKL. Here the CDR3 DNA reads TGCGCCAGCAACCAAGGGCAGGGGGCCCTCTATAAGCAGTACTTC. Translation gives CASNQGQGALYKQYF.

CDR3 sequence: CASSQPGQGSNNEQFF. The CDR3 DNA reads TGTGCCAGCAGCCAACCCGGACAGGGGTCCAACAATGAGCAGTTCTTC. The V gene is TRBV3-1, the J gene TRBJ2-1, with 9 bases matching TRBD1. V lost 2 bases to trimming and J lost 5 bases; unmatched junction nucleotides: 7. This CDR3 has 16 amino acids. Germline V gives CDR1 LGHDT, CDR2 YNNKEL (reference sequence).

This clonotype was seen a few times. This chain links TRBV3-1 with TRBJ2-3, with 12 nucleotides matching TRBD1. V dropped 5 bases and J dropped 6; count of bases not matched to a gene: 9. This CDR3 has 16 amino acids. CDR1 is LGHDT and CDR2 is YNNKEL in the germline V gene (reference sequence). The chain's CDR3 is CASSFQGQGATDTQYF. The CDR3 DNA follows: TGTGCCAGCAGCTTCCAGGGACAGGGGGCTACGGATACGCAGTATTTT.

The chain couples TRBV27 to TRBJ1-1; maybe TRBD1 (5 bases). Germline V CDR1 and CDR2: MNHEY, SMNVEV (reference sequence). Trimming stripped 3 bases from V and 1 base from J, with 9 bases between. CDR3 size: 14 residues. CDR3 loop: CASSFRVRNTEAFF. The CDR3 coding sequence is TGTGCCAGCAGTTTCAGGGTGCGGAACACTGAAGCTTTCTTT.

This clonotype was picked up a small number of times. The gene calls are TRBV15 and TRBJ1-1; D gene uncertain. This CDR3 has 14 amino acids. Trimming cost V 0 bases and J 0 bases, with 5 bases left between them. CDR1 is LNHNV, CDR2 YYDKDF, per germline (reference sequence). The CDR3, as DNA: TGTGCCACCAGCAGAGAGGTGCTGAACACTGAAGCTTTCTTT. Its protein product is CATSREVLNTEAFF.